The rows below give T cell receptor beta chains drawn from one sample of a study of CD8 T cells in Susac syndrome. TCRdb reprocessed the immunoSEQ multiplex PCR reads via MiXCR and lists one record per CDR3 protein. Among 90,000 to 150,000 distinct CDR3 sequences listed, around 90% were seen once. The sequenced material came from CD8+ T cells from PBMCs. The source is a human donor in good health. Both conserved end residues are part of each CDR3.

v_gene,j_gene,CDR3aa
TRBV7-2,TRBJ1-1,CASSSTTAWGNTEAFF
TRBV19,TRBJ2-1,CASTLTPYNEQFF
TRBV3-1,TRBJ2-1,CASSQATRTNEQFF
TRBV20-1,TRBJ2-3,CSASGGSGKNTDTQYF
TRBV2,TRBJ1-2,CASSSGTGDYGYTF
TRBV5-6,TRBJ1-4,CASSLSGGVNEKLFF
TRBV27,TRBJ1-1,CASRQTGYRTEAFF
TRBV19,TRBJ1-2,CASSIAVGNYGYTF
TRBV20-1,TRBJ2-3,CSASSLSASGGTDTQYF
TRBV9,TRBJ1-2,CASSVDPGLDGYTF
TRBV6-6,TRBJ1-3,CASSYRDGYSGNTIYF
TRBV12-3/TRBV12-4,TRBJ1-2,CASSTYGYTF
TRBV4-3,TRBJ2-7,CASSQDPSSSYEQYF
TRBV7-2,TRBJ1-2,CASRSGMQLYGYTF
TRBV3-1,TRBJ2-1,CASLETSGRVGEQFF
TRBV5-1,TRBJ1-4,CASSLGIVGQGREKLFF
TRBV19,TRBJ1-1,CASSIKARMNTDTEAFF
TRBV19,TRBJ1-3,CASSYGRPDSGNTIYF